The clone carrying this T cell receptor (beta chain) has just one count. These data belong to a study of CD8+ T cells in alopecia areata. Germline values: CDR1 SGHDT, CDR2 YYEEEE. This CDR3 is 14 amino acids long. The ends lost 6 bases at V and 3 bases at J; junction bases unmatched: 7. Sequencing templates came from extracted RNA that was reverse transcribed into cDNA. The assay was immunoSEQ multiplex PCR, and TCRdb's table has in-frame clones only and misses some. The sample yields roughly 180,000 clones, approximately 60% seen once. Treatment noted: oral pan-JAK inhibitor, 5-10 mg twice daily. V gene TRBV5-6 combines with J gene TRBJ2-7; 9 bases align to TRBD2. This receptor was taken from a human donor with alopecia areata. Sample: CD4+ T cells sorted from blood, taken at week 4, from a patient treated with tofacitinib. For the CDR3, the DNA is TGTGCCAGCACCCCCGCGGGAGGGGGCTACGAGCAGTACTTC. Amino acids: CASTPAGGGYEQYF.